This entry lists 30 T cell receptor beta chains sequenced from one sample in a study of blood T cell repertoires in COVID-19. Sequencing was performed with immunoSEQ multiplex PCR; in TCRdb, only in-frame clones are kept and a portion is missing. Found here are roughly 300,000 clones, approximately 81% of them singletons; the top ten hold 2.5% to 3%. Specimen: PBMCs or T cells enriched from blood (not recorded which). The origin of the receptors is a woman aged 45-65 years who had recovered from COVID-19.

The rearrangement joins TRBV30 to TRBJ2-7; 8 bases match TRBD1. The CDR3 has 15 amino acids. V lost 7 bases, J lost 7 bases, and 18 bases stayed unmatched. From germline, CDR1 is GTSNPN and CDR2 SVGIG (reference sequence). CDR3 protein: CASSGTGGRIREQYF. In DNA form, the CDR3 reads TGTGCCTCCTCCGGGACAGGAGGCCGGATTAGGGAGCAGTACTTC.

The chain recombines TRBV7-2 with TRBJ2-1; no definite D call. The length of the CDR3 is 14 residues. Per germline, CDR1 SGHTA and CDR2 FQGNSA. Trimming shortened V by 5 bases and J by 4 bases, and 12 bases separated the two germline ends. The CDR3 nucleotides read TGTGCCAGCAGCACTACTCGCAGTTACAATGAGCAGTTCTTC. Translation: CASSTTRSYNEQFF.

The chain recombines TRBV4-1 with TRBJ2-5; 11 nucleotides agree with TRBD2. The CDR3 covers 19 residues. The germline V gene encodes CDR1 MGHRA and CDR2 YSYEKL. After removal of 2 bases from V and 5 bases from J, the junction contained 16 bases not matched to a gene. The CDR3 DNA follows: TGCGCCAGCAGCCAACCAACATTGCTAGCGGGGGGCCGCCGGGAGACCCAGTACTTC. It translates to CASSQPTLLAGGRRETQYF.

V is TRBV27 and J is TRBJ1-4; 10 bases are a match to TRBD1. The ends lost 7 bases at V and 4 bases at J; junction bases unmatched: 6. This CDR3 has 15 residues. CDR1 is MNHEY, CDR2 SMNVEV, per germline (reference sequence). CDR3 nucleotide sequence: TGTGCCAGCACCCCGGGACAGGGGTTTAATGAAAAACTGTTTTTT. Translated, it gives CASTPGQGFNEKLFF.

The J gene is TRBJ2-7, the V gene TRBV11-2, with no clear D. The CDR3 is 13 amino acids. Deletions cut 1 base from V and 3 bases from J, with 7 bases between. Germline CDR1 is SGHAT and CDR2 is FQNNGV. This chain's CDR3 is CASSLGRSYEQYF. CDR3 bases: TGTGCCAGCAGCTTAGGGCGGAGCTACGAGCAGTACTTC. The full variable domain, with the rest looked up from reference TRBV11-2 and TRBJ2-7, is EAGVAQSPRYKIIEKRQSVAFWCNPISGHATLYWYQQILGQGPKLLIQFQNNGVVDDSQLPKDRFSAERLKGVDSTLKIQPAKLEDSAVYLCASSLGRSYEQYFGPGTRLTVT.

The chain employs TRBV11-2 and TRBJ1-2, with D possibly being TRBD1 (5 bases). The CDR3 has 12 residues. From germline, CDR1 is SGHAT and CDR2 FQNNGV. The V and J ends lost 4 bases and 5 bases respectively, with 8 bases between them. CDR3 DNA: TGTGCCAGCAGCTCGTCAGGGTATGGCTACACCTTC. This sequence encodes CASSSSGYGYTF.

The CDR3 region has the DNA TGTGCCAGCAAAGGGTGGAGGAGTAACACCGGGGAGCTGTTTTTT. This encodes CASKGWRSNTGELFF. The chain is built from TRBV2 and TRBJ2-2, with a tentative D call TRBD2 (5 bases). Trimming took off 7 bases at V and 2 bases at J, with 14 bases between the two ends. CDR3 length equals 15 residues. The germline CDR1 and CDR2 sequences are SNHLY and FYNNEI.

The rearrangement joins TRBV5-4 to TRBJ2-1; D gene unclear. CDR3 length equals 11 residues. Germline-derived CDR1 and CDR2 are SGHNT and YYREEE (reference sequence). Between the trimmed V and J ends, which lost 5 bases and 5 bases, there was a span of 5 bases. CDR3 protein: CASRRDNEQFF. CDR3 coding DNA: TGTGCCAGCAGGCGAGACAATGAGCAGTTCTTC.

In its sample, this clone was seen once. V and J are TRBV19 and TRBJ2-7; 7 bases fit TRBD1. CDR1 is LNHDA, CDR2 SQIVND, per germline (reference sequence). The CDR3 spans 16 residues. After removal of 5 bases from V and 0 bases from J, the junction contained 10 bases not matched to a gene. CDR3 bases: TGTGCCAGTAGTTCGAGACCCAGGGGGAGCTCCTACGAGCAGTACTTC. Amino acid sequence: CASSSRPRGSSYEQYF.

The chain employs TRBV7-9 and TRBJ2-6, with unresolved D. The CDR3 totals 13 residues. Germline V gene sequence: CDR1 SEHNR, CDR2 FQNEAQ (reference sequence). V was clipped by 7 bases and J by 4 bases, with 8 bases between them. The CDR3, as DNA: TGTGCCAGCACCCCGTCGGGGGCCAACGTCCTGACTTTC. This sequence encodes CASTPSGANVLTF.

The chain combines TRBV28 with TRBJ1-2; 8 bases are a match to TRBD1. Germline V gives CDR1 MDHEN, CDR2 SYDVKM. The CDR3 sequence is 15 residues long. V was clipped by 6 bases and J by 4 bases; unmatched bases: 10. CDR3 sequence (DNA): TGTGCCAGCAGCTCTACCGACAGGGGCTTCTATGGCTACACCTTC. Protein: CASSSTDRGFYGYTF.

The V gene is TRBV7-9, the J gene TRBJ2-1; D gene unclear. Per germline, CDR1 SEHNR and CDR2 FQNEAQ (reference sequence). The CDR3 has 13 residues. Between the trimmed V and J ends, which lost 4 bases and 11 bases, there was a span of 15 bases. CDR3 sequence (DNA): TGTGCCAGCAGCTACACCTCAAACACTAAGCAGTTCTTC. This encodes CASSYTSNTKQFF.

CDR3 coding DNA: TGTGCCAGCAGCTCCCGGGACAGCGGCAATCAGCCCCAGCATTTT. Residues: CASSSRDSGNQPQHF. The rearrangement links TRBV9 to TRBJ1-5; 7 nucleotides agree with TRBD1. Germline loops: CDR1 SGDLS, CDR2 YYNGEE. V shed 4 bases, J shed 2 bases, and the junction held 6 bases outside the gene matches. The CDR3 is 15 residues long. The whole variable domain, remainder taken from reference TRBV9 and TRBJ1-5, is DSGVTQTPKHLITATGQRVTLRCSPRSGDLSVYWYQQSLDQGLQFLIQYYNGEERAKGNILERFSAQQFPDLHSELNLSSLELGDSALYFCASSSRDSGNQPQHFGDGTRLSIL.

The chain has TRBV28 and TRBJ1-5; D gene unclear. CDR3 size: 13 residues. The V and J ends lost 5 bases and 0 bases respectively, with 5 bases between them. Germline-derived CDR1 and CDR2 are MDHEN and SYDVKM. Here the CDR3 DNA reads TGTGCCAGCAGTAGCTATAGCAATCAGCCCCAGCATTTT. Residues: CASSSYSNQPQHF.

This clone was observed a single time. The J gene is TRBJ2-1, the V gene TRBV24-1, with D perhaps matching TRBD2 (6 bases). The V end was cut by 3 bases, the J end by 7 bases, with 12 bases between. Germline CDR1 reads KGHDR; CDR2 reads SFDVKD. CDR3 length: 14 amino acids. CDR3 protein: CATSDPGTSNEQFF. In nucleotides, the CDR3 is TGTGCCACCAGTGATCCGGGGACTTCTAATGAGCAGTTCTTC.

This clone was seen just once. This chain connects TRBV14 to TRBJ1-1; D might be TRBD1 (5 bases). The CDR3 sequence is 14 residues long. The germline V gene has CDR1 SGHDN and CDR2 FVKESK. V lost 0 bases to trimming and J lost 10 bases, with 15 bases between them. The CDR3 reads CASSQDRARVGAFF. CDR3 bases: TGTGCCAGCAGCCAAGACAGGGCCCGGGTGGGAGCTTTCTTT.

V gene TRBV9 combines with J gene TRBJ1-1, with a possible D match to TRBD1 (5 bases). The CDR3 extends over 14 amino acids. V was pared by 4 bases and J by 1 base, with 11 bases between. Germline-derived CDR1 and CDR2 are SGDLS and YYNGEE. CDR3 in DNA: TGTGCCAGCAGCCGCCGGGGGGAGAACACTGAAGCTTTCTTT. Translating it yields CASSRRGENTEAFF.

This sequence joins TRBV30 and TRBJ1-6; 7 positions agree with TRBD1. CDR3 length equals 13 residues. Trimming at V came to 1 base and at J to 10 bases, leaving 4 bases not matched to a gene. Germline V gene sequence: CDR1 GTSNPN, CDR2 SVGIG (reference sequence). The CDR3 nucleotides read TGTGCCTGGAGTGGACAGGGTTTGTCACCCCTCCACTTT. Amino acid sequence: CAWSGQGLSPLHF.

This clone occurred once. The chain recombines TRBV3-1 (or the pseudogene TRBV3-2) with TRBJ2-7, with D possibly matching TRBD1 (6 bases). There are 15 residues in the CDR3. Between the trimmed V and J ends, which lost 1 base and 3 bases, there was a span of 13 bases. Germline-derived CDR1 and CDR2 are LGHDT and YNNKEL (reference sequence). The CDR3 region is CASSQGAGAFYEQYF. The CDR3 DNA reads TGTGCCAGCAGCCAAGGGGCAGGGGCTTTCTACGAGCAGTACTTC.

The gene calls are TRBV7-2 and TRBJ1-1; D remains unclear. V lost 3 bases and J 0 bases, leaving 8 bases between the germline ends. The germline gives CDR1 SGHTA, CDR2 FQGNSA. The length of the CDR3 is 14 residues. This chain's CDR3 is CASSFRVMNTEAFF. CDR3 bases: TGTGCCAGCAGCTTTCGGGTAATGAACACTGAAGCTTTCTTT. The whole variable domain, remainder taken from reference TRBV7-2 and TRBJ1-1, is GAGVSQSPSNKVTEKGKDVELRCDPISGHTALYWYRQSLGQGLEFLIYFQGNSAPDKSGLPSDRFSAERTGGSVSTLTIQRTQQEDSAVYLCASSFRVMNTEAFFGQGTRLTVV.

This clone occurred a few times. The chain couples TRBV29-1 to TRBJ1-1; a weak D match, TRBD1 (5 bases). Per the germline V gene, CDR1 is SQVTM and CDR2 is ANQGSEA. This CDR3 comprises 10 residues. V gave up 4 bases and J gave up 7 bases, with 7 bases separating them. The CDR3 sequence is CSVAGYEAFF. CDR3 sequence (DNA): TGCAGCGTTGCAGGGTATGAAGCTTTCTTT.

J is TRBJ1-1 and V is TRBV9; no reliable D call. Germline assignment: CDR1 SGDLS and CDR2 YYNGEE. The ends were cut back, 4 bases at V and 0 bases at J, with 13 bases in the middle. This CDR3 has 15 amino acids. The CDR3 DNA follows: TGTGCCAGCAGCCCCCGGTTAAATCTGAACACTGAAGCTTTCTTT. Its protein product is CASSPRLNLNTEAFF.

The V call is TRBV9, the J call TRBJ1-3; 7 positions match TRBD1. Germline V lookup: CDR1 SGDLS, CDR2 YYNGEE. The CDR3 has 16 amino acids. V was clipped by 4 bases and J by 0 bases; unmatched bases: 7. The DNA for the CDR3 is TGTGCCAGCAGCCCAAAGACAGGGCTCTCTGGAAACACCATATATTTT. Translation gives CASSPKTGLSGNTIYF. The whole variable domain, remainder taken from reference TRBV9 and TRBJ1-3, is DSGVTQTPKHLITATGQRVTLRCSPRSGDLSVYWYQQSLDQGLQFLIQYYNGEERAKGNILERFSAQQFPDLHSELNLSSLELGDSALYFCASSPKTGLSGNTIYFGEGSWLTVV.

The rearrangement links TRBV14 to TRBJ1-2; a possible D gene is TRBD1 (5 bases). Per the germline V gene, CDR1 is SGHDN and CDR2 is FVKESK. The CDR3 is 14 residues long. The V end lost 0 bases, the J end lost 8 bases, and 13 bases lay between the germline ends. DNA for the CDR3: TGTGCCAGCAGCCAAGAGGGGGGAGCCAGGGGCTACACCTTC. This sequence encodes CASSQEGGARGYTF.

The V gene is TRBV5-5, the J gene TRBJ1-2; TRBD1 agrees at 9 bases. With 5 bases clipped from V and 3 bases from J, the junction kept 5 bases outside the gene matches. Germline CDR1 reads SGHKS; CDR2 reads YYEKEE (reference sequence). This CDR3 region has 14 residues. The CDR3 region has the DNA TGTGCCAGCAGACTACAGGGGGCGGACTATGGCTACACCTTC. This translates into CASRLQGADYGYTF.

The J gene is TRBJ1-5, the V gene TRBV5-5, with 7 nucleotides matching TRBD1. The length of the CDR3 is 15 residues. Per germline, CDR1 SGHKS and CDR2 YYEKEE (reference sequence). V trimming: 0 bases; J trimming: 3 bases; junction bases outside the gene matches: 3. CDR3 coding DNA: TGTGCCAGCAGCTTGGTTACAGGGGACAATCAGCCCCAGCATTTT. As protein: CASSLVTGDNQPQHF.

This clone was seen more than once but under ten times. The chain combines TRBV24-1 with TRBJ2-3, with D possibly matching TRBD2 (6 bases). V was trimmed by 1 base and J by 1 base, leaving 8 bases between them. The germline gives CDR1 KGHDR, CDR2 SFDVKD. The CDR3 spans 15 residues. DNA of the CDR3: TGTGCCACCAGTGATTTCACTAGCCGCACAGATACGCAGTATTTT. It specifies CATSDFTSRTDTQYF.

The chain couples TRBV24-1 to TRBJ1-1, with D uncertain. CDR1 and CDR2 from the germline V gene are KGHDR and SFDVKD. Trimming took 5 bases from V and 5 from J, leaving 11 bases between them. The CDR3 runs 13 residues. Here the CDR3 DNA reads TGTGCCACCAGTGCGGGTGGAGGAACTGAAGCTTTCTTT. Protein sequence: CATSAGGGTEAFF.

This clone appeared a single time. The chain links TRBV4-1 to TRBJ1-2; no clear D gene. This CDR3 is built from 13 residues. Per the germline V gene, CDR1 is MGHRA and CDR2 is YSYEKL. The V end lost 4 bases, the J end lost 11 bases, and 17 bases lay between the germline ends. This CDR3 is CASSPRWELRYTF. CDR3 DNA sequence: TGCGCCAGCAGCCCCCGGTGGGAGCTTAGATACACCTTC.

The chain uses TRBV7-3 and TRBJ1-4, with TRBD1 matching 7 bases. V lost 3 bases and J lost 7; bases outside the gene matches: 5. The CDR3 consists of 14 residues. Germline lookup yields CDR1 SGHTA and CDR2 FQGTGA. This CDR3 reads CASSLTGSGEKLFF. CDR3 in DNA: TGTGCCAGCAGCTTGACAGGGTCTGGTGAAAAACTGTTTTTT. Complete variable domain (other parts from reference TRBV7-3 and TRBJ1-4): GAGVSQTPSNKVTEKGKYVELRCDPISGHTALYWYRQSLGQGPEFLIYFQGTGAADDSGLPNDRFFAVRPEGSVSTLKIQRTERGDSAVYLCASSLTGSGEKLFFGSGTQLSVL.